The 5 T cell receptor beta chains below come from one sample, sequenced in a study of technical replicates of blood from four donors. The method was immunoSEQ multiplex PCR; TCRdb's version includes in-frame clones alone and lacks a portion of them. The table records about 88,000 clones, just under 95% of them present only once. Input material: T cells isolated from PBMCs. All receptors derive from a human donor in good health.

This chain connects TRBV7-6 to TRBJ2-5; 10 nucleotides match TRBD2. The CDR3 consists of 16 residues. The V segment lost 4 bases and the J segment 4 bases; nucleotides outside the gene matches: 9. Per the germline V gene, CDR1 is SGHVS and CDR2 is FNYEAQ. Written as DNA, the CDR3 is TGTGCCAGCAGCTCTAACGCCGGGACTAGCGTAGAGACCCAGTACTTC. This sequence encodes CASSSNAGTSVETQYF.

V usage is TRBV4-1 and J usage is TRBJ1-2; 7 bases agree with TRBD1. J lost 0 bases, V lost 0 bases, and 13 bases had no gene match. The germline V gene has CDR1 MGHRA and CDR2 YSYEKL. The CDR3 has 19 residues. CDR3 amino acids: CASSQDRRTGQETNYGYTF. The CDR3 nucleotides are TGCGCCAGCAGCCAAGATCGAAGGACAGGACAGGAGACTAACTATGGCTACACCTTC.

The chain uses TRBV11-3 and TRBJ2-1, with 7 bases fitting TRBD2. J gave up 8 bases and V 5 bases, and 12 bases lay outside the gene matches. This CDR3 is built from 15 residues. CDR1 SGHNT and CDR2 YENEEA come from the germline V gene. The CDR3 DNA follows: TGTGCCAGCAGCCCGTTTGGGGGAGGGCCCGATGAGCAGTTCTTC. Translated: CASSPFGGGPDEQFF.

The genes are TRBV18 and TRBJ1-5; D possibly corresponds to TRBD1 (6 bases). CDR3 size: 16 residues. Germline values: CDR1 KGHSH, CDR2 LQKENI. V lost 6 bases and J 6 bases, leaving 21 bases between the germline ends. CDR3 region: CASSTEGGRMGQPQHF. CDR3 nucleotide sequence: TGTGCCAGCTCTACTGAGGGGGGGCGAATGGGTCAGCCCCAGCATTTT.

This chain uses TRBV19 with TRBJ1-2, with D perhaps TRBD1 (5 bases). The CDR3 covers 14 residues. Germline V gives CDR1 LNHDA, CDR2 SQIVND (reference sequence). Trimming removed 2 bases from V and 0 bases from J, with 7 bases in between. CDR3 in amino acids: CASSIQGTNYGYTF. Here the CDR3 DNA reads TGTGCCAGTAGTATACAGGGAACTAACTATGGCTACACCTTC. Based on the CDR3 plus reference TRBV19 and TRBJ1-2, the full variable domain is DGGITQSPKYLFRKEGQNVTLSCEQNLNHDAMYWYRQDPGQGLRLIYYSQIVNDFQKGDIAEGYSVSREKKESFPLTVTSAQKNPTAFYLCASSIQGTNYGYTFGSGTRLTVV.